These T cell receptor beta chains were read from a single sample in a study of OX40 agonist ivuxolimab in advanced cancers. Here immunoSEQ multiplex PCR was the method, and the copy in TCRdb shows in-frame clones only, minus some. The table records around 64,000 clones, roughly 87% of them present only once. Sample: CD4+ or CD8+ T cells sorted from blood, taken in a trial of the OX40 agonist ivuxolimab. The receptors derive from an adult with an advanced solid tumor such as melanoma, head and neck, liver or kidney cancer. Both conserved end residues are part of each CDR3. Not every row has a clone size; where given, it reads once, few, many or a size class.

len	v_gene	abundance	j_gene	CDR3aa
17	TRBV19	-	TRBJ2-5	CASSTRTSGRAQETQYF
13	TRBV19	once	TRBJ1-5	CASSETSNQPQHF
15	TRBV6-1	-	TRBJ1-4	CASFHVRRVGEKLFF
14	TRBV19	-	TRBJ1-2	CASSMVSGEWGYTF
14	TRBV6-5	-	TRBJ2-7	CASSPGTGPGEQYF
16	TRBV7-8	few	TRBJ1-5	CASSLGQDRGRQPQHF
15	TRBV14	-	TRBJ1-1	CASSPTTGTNTEAFF
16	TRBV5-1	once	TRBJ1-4	CASSSLPEPPREKLFF
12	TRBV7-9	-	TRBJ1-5	CASSLGDQPQHF
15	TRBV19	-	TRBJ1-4	CASCAARRTNEKLFF
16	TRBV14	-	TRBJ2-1	CASSPPGTGVYNEQFF
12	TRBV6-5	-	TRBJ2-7	CASSQHRGEQYF
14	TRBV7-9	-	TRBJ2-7	CASGTITGGLEQYF